This record looks at one TCR beta chain sequence and its context. Its specific antigen is unknown. Per-base quality was not reported, and no clone a single base away is much larger than it. The data derive from a study of T cells in Graves' hyperthyroidism and ophthalmopathy (dated by TCRdb to the late 2010s). About the full investigation: Peripheral blood was collected at initial diagnosis, before any treatment. A discovery cohort of roughly 100 patients, 43 with Graves' ophthalmopathy and roughly 59 with stable Graves' hyperthyroidism, was used to find distinguishing TCR V-J signatures. Prospective prediction of ophthalmopathy was tested in an independent validation cohort consisting of under 20 hyperthyroidism patients and approximately 16 patients who later progressed to ophthalmopathy. The approximately 98 discovery patients were randomly divided into training and test sets at a 7:3 ratio. In about 6 Graves' hyperthyroidism patients, the study also compared T-cell repertoires from thyroid tissue with T-cell repertoires from blood. Following sampling, methimazole starting at 30 mg daily was given to hyperthyroidism patients, and high-dose intravenous methylprednisolone was given to ophthalmopathy patients. The paper describes TCR Vbeta CDR3 sequencing of roughly 130 peripheral blood samples, made up of some 40 ophthalmopathy patients, around 78 hyperthyroidism patients and roughly 17 progressor patients. What the research found in general, with its limitations: Most expanded thyroid clonotypes (frequency above 0.001) were also found in blood, which suggests that blood repertoires may mirror thyroid immune responses. During validation, the model predicted progression to ophthalmopathy a median of roughly 7.1 months ahead of onset, with 60% to 71% sensitivity and more than 72% specificity. In cross-validation, a model built on a 13 V-J signature told ophthalmopathy apart from stable hyperthyroidism with under 90% sensitivity and about 81% specificity, and in testing the same model reached 80%/75%. No statistical method was used to fix the sample size in advance, and group allocation was not hidden from the investigators.

CDR1 and CDR2 are read off the germline V gene as SGHRS and YFSETQ. The CDR3 numbers 16 residues from cysteine through phenylalanine. Solely the CDR3 DNA is kept, with 48 bases framed from the first base. V is pared back by 0 bases and J by 4 bases, with 15 bases lying between the germline termini. A patient counted as having stable Graves' hyperthyroidism if no progression to ophthalmopathy occurred over 18 months of follow-up. Hyperthyroidism patients were newly diagnosed, had a disease duration of under 2 months, and were aged 18 to 65 years. The study excluded patients with uncontrolled infections, other autoimmune diseases, pregnancy or lactation. Diagnoses were based on clinical symptoms, serum thyroxine and TRAb, thyroid ultrasound and orbital computed tomography. PBMCs were separated from over 9 ml of fresh peripheral blood using Ficoll-Paque density gradient centrifugation. Trizol reagent was used to extract total RNA, and RNA quality was then checked on an Agilent 2100 Bioanalyzer.

TCR beta CDR3 regions were amplified from RNA transcripts. The first round of RT-PCR for the TCR CDR3 was performed with the HTBI primer set and the Qiagen OneStep RT-PCR kit. Libraries were constructed in a second round of multiplex PCR, after which size selection and purification were carried out. Libraries were sequenced paired-end with 100 bp reads on an Illumina HiSeq2000. The paper's data handling went like this. Raw data were processed with SOAPnuke, discarding reads with adapters, uncalled bases, mean Phred below 15, or no exact constant-primer or identifier match. COPE v1.2.5 was used to merge the high-quality paired reads, and each unique nucleotide sequence was defined as a clonotype. MiTCR v1.1 was used to align the clonotypes against IMGT TRBV, TRBD and TRBJ reference segments. The analysis was restricted to V-J combinations with a frequency above 0.0001, which together covered about 99% of the repertoires. The TCS score was defined as F50 (clonal expansion) divided by E x V (chaos), with BLOSUM62-based TCRdist calculated between CDR3 peptides within each V-J. Welch's t-statistics and random forest reduced roughly 530 V-J features to 13, which were used in a naive Bayes classifier (R e1071). TCRdb cleaned the public reads at Q25 with fastp, built clones with MiXCR and kept in-frame beta chains. Here each entry gathers all rows of one CDR3 protein and keeps the most common genes and DNA. For this entry, the V and J calls and clone size follow TCRdb and not the study's own pipeline. This sample has a few hundred thousand distinct CDR3 sequences in its table, and roughly 25% of those were observed once. About 70% of the sample lies in the top ten.

The clonotype comes from a man aged 45 to 65 with Graves' hyperthyroidism. The V and J genes are TRBV5-1 and TRBJ2-3; the D call is possibly TRBD1 or TRBD2, each sharing 5 bases. The sequenced sample consisted of blood. Read as DNA, the sequence is TGCGCCAGCAGCTTGGCGGCAGGGAGTCGATCAGATACGCAGTATTTT. The translation is CASSLAAGSRSDTQYF. The full variable domain, completed from the reference TRBV5-1 and TRBJ2-3 proteins outside the CDR3, reads KAGVTQTPRYLIKTRGQQVTLSCSPISGHRSVSWYQQTPGQGLQFLFEYFSETQRNKGNFPGRFSGRQFSNSRSEMNVSTLELGDSALYLCASSLAAGSRSDTQYFGPGTRLTVL.